The 28 T cell receptor beta chains below were found in one sample sequenced in a study of blood T cell repertoires in COVID-19. Generated by immunoSEQ multiplex PCR, the TCRdb table keeps only in-frame clones and is missing some. The sample holds some 170,000 clones, more than 75% seen once. Sequences were obtained from peripheral blood. All receptors derive from a man aged 60 to 69 with active or convalescent COVID-19.

As to this clone: Other DNA sequences in the sample encode the same CDR3. This rearrangement joins TRBV10-3 to TRBJ1-5; 8 bases are shared with TRBD1. V shed 5 bases, J shed 2 bases, and the junction held 5 bases outside the gene matches. Germline CDR1 ENHRY, CDR2 SYGVKD. CDR3 size: 15 residues. The CDR3 coding sequence is TGTGCCATCAGTCCCGGACAGGGAGGCAATCAGCCCCAGCATTTT. It specifies CAISPGQGGNQPQHF.

CDR3 DNA sequence: TGTGCCAGCAGCCTTGGGACAAACCACGTGAACACTGAAGCTTTCTTT. Residues: CASSLGTNHVNTEAFF. J is TRBJ1-1 and V is TRBV3-1 (or the pseudogene TRBV3-2); D is perhaps TRBD1 (6 bases). There are 16 residues in the CDR3. Germline V gene data show CDR1 as LGHDT and CDR2 as YNNKEL (reference sequence). V lost 4 bases and J 0 bases, leaving 15 bases between the germline ends.

The V gene is TRBV3-1 (or the pseudogene TRBV3-2), the J gene TRBJ2-3; 12 nucleotides match TRBD2. Per germline, CDR1 LGHDT and CDR2 YNNKEL (reference sequence). With 8 bases clipped from V and 0 bases from J, the junction kept 6 bases outside the gene matches. This CDR3 is built from 16 residues. The CDR3 loop is CASRILAGGSTDTQYF. As DNA, the CDR3 is TGTGCCAGCCGGATACTAGCGGGGGGTAGCACAGATACGCAGTATTTT.

This clone was counted between two and nine times. This chain joins TRBV11-2 and TRBJ1-3; 7 bases match TRBD1. Germline CDR1 reads SGHAT; CDR2 reads FQNNGV. CDR3 length equals 16 residues. The J segment lost 0 bases and the V segment lost 6 bases, leaving 8 bases of the junction unmatched. The CDR3 DNA reads as TGTGCCAGCAGACGGGACAGCAGATACTCTGGAAACACCATATATTTT. Translating it yields CASRRDSRYSGNTIYF.

V and J are TRBV16 and TRBJ1-1; the match to TRBD1 covers 8 bases. The CDR3 sequence is 15 residues long. V lost 2 bases to trimming and J lost 6 bases; unmatched junction nucleotides: 8. From germline, CDR1 is KGHSY and CDR2 FQNENV. CDR3 nucleotides: TGTGCCAGCAGCCAAGGGGGACAGGTGGGATCTGAAGCTTTCTTT. It is translated as CASSQGGQVGSEAFF.

J is TRBJ1-2 and V is TRBV5-1; D is possibly TRBD1 (6 bases). CDR1 and CDR2 (germline): SGHRS, YFSETQ. The V end lost 4 bases, the J end lost 2 bases, and 12 bases lay between the germline ends. The CDR3 consists of 14 residues. The CDR3 sequence is CASSQGMENYGYTF. The CDR3 DNA reads as TGCGCCAGCAGCCAGGGGATGGAAAACTATGGCTACACCTTC.

The chain couples TRBV28 to TRBJ1-1; 7 bases align to TRBD1. CDR1 is MDHEN and CDR2 is SYDVKM in the germline V gene. The CDR3 has 16 amino acids. The J segment lost 1 base and the V segment lost 1 base, leaving 6 bases of the junction unmatched. CDR3 residues: CASSLLGDSTNTEAFF. The CDR3 DNA reads TGTGCCAGCAGTTTATTGGGGGACAGTACGAACACTGAAGCTTTCTTT.

CDR3 DNA sequence: TGTGCCAGCAGTTACTCGGGGGCTCAGGGGCACTACGAGCAGTACTTC. Protein: CASSYSGAQGHYEQYF. The chain combines TRBV6-5 with TRBJ2-7; D possibly corresponds to TRBD1 (6 bases). V was cut by 0 bases and J by 3 bases, with 15 bases left in between. Germline CDR1 and CDR2: MNHEY and SVGAGI. The CDR3 length is 16 residues.

This clone was seen a single time. The chain recombines TRBV10-1 with TRBJ2-7, with 10 nucleotides matching TRBD2. V lost 0 bases and J lost 3; bases outside the gene matches: 2. Germline V lookup: CDR1 WNHNN, CDR2 SYGVQD (reference sequence). This CDR3 has 15 amino acids. CDR3 loop: CASSESLAGVYEQYF. The DNA of the CDR3 is TGCGCCAGCAGTGAGTCCCTAGCGGGGGTCTACGAGCAGTACTTC.

The rearrangement links TRBV19 to TRBJ1-2, with D uncertain. The CDR3 is 13 residues long. Germline CDR1 reads LNHDA; CDR2 reads SQIVND (reference sequence). Trimming removed 3 bases at V and 6 bases at J, with 11 bases between. In nucleotides, the CDR3 is TGTGCCAGTAGTATTTCGAGGGAAAATGGCTACACCTTC. Protein sequence: CASSISRENGYTF.

The rearrangement links TRBV3-1 (or the pseudogene TRBV3-2) to TRBJ1-1; 9 bases fit TRBD1. The junction had 4 bases not matched to a gene; V was cut back by 4 bases and J by 4 bases. The CDR3 has 14 residues. The germline gives CDR1 LGHDT, CDR2 YNNKEL (reference sequence). DNA for the CDR3: TGTGCCAGCAGCCCTGGACAGGGGACCACTGAAGCTTTCTTT. Protein: CASSPGQGTTEAFF.

CDR3 protein: CASSLGGTGDAEAFF. The CDR3 bases are TGCGCCAGCAGCCTGGGTGGGACAGGGGACGCTGAAGCTTTCTTT. This chain links TRBV5-1 with TRBJ1-1, with TRBD1 matching 10 bases. Germline V gene data show CDR1 as SGHRS and CDR2 as YFSETQ. After removal of 4 bases from V and 6 bases from J, the junction contained 9 bases not matched to a gene. The CDR3 covers 15 residues.

The rearrangement joins TRBV5-1 to TRBJ1-2; D gene uncertain. The CDR3 covers 14 residues. Trimming took off 1 base at V and 4 bases at J, with 11 bases between the two ends. Germline CDR1 reads SGHRS; CDR2 reads YFSETQ. The CDR3 region has the DNA TGCGCCAGCAGCTTGCAGGAGGGCATCTATGGCTACACCTTC. Protein: CASSLQEGIYGYTF.

The CDR3 protein is CATDCGGDRTTARGSGNTIYF. In DNA form, the CDR3 reads TGTGCCACCGACTGCGGGGGGGACAGGACTACTGCTAGGGGCTCTGGAAACACCATATATTTT. The gene calls are TRBV19 and TRBJ1-3; TRBD1 matches at 8 bases. V dropped 10 bases and J dropped 0; count of bases not matched to a gene: 26. The CDR3 is 21 amino acids. Germline CDR1 reads LNHDA; CDR2 reads SQIVND (reference sequence).

The chain couples TRBV6-1 to TRBJ2-7; no clear D gene. The CDR3 length is 13 residues. Germline V gene lookup returns CDR1 MNHNS and CDR2 SASEGT. Trimming removed 0 bases at V and 3 bases at J, with 6 bases between. The CDR3 DNA sequence: TGTGCCAGCAGTGAAGCGGAGAACTACGAGCAGTACTTC. Encoded protein: CASSEAENYEQYF.

The chain employs TRBV6-4 and TRBJ1-2; no firm D call. CDR1 and CDR2 (germline): MRHNA, SNTAGT. Trimming removed 0 bases from V and 0 bases from J, with 17 bases in between. The CDR3 has 18 amino acids. CDR3 nucleotide sequence: TGTGCCAGCAGTGACTCGCAGCTAACGGGATCTGCTAACTATGGCTACACCTTC. Translating it yields CASSDSQLTGSANYGYTF.

The gene calls are TRBV7-6 and TRBJ2-3, with D possibly matching TRBD2 (5 bases). The CDR3 covers 13 residues. The V and J ends lost 4 bases and 2 bases respectively, with 7 bases between them. Per the germline V gene, CDR1 is SGHVS and CDR2 is FNYEAQ. CDR3 amino acids: CASSSRDTDTQYF. CDR3 in DNA: TGTGCCAGCAGCTCCCGGGACACAGATACGCAGTATTTT. Full variable domain (remainder filled in from reference TRBV7-6 and TRBJ2-3): GAGVSQSPRYKVTKRGQDVALRCDPISGHVSLYWYRQALGQGPEFLTYFNYEAQQDKSGLPNDRFSAERPEGSISTLTIQRTEQRDSAMYRCASSSRDTDTQYFGPGTRLTVL.

The J gene is TRBJ1-3, the V gene TRBV6-1; 8 bases are a match to TRBD1. V trimming: 3 bases; J trimming: 1 base; junction bases outside the gene matches: 5. CDR1 and CDR2 (germline): MNHNS, SASEGT. The length of the CDR3 is 16 residues. The CDR3 protein is CASSETGVVSGNTIYF. The CDR3 DNA follows: TGTGCCAGCAGTGAGACAGGGGTGGTATCTGGAAACACCATATATTTT.

V is TRBV6-5 and J is TRBJ1-3, with D possibly being TRBD1 (6 bases). Trimming cost V 2 bases and J 0 bases, with 11 bases left between them. The CDR3 covers 16 residues. Germline CDR1 reads MNHEY; CDR2 reads SVGAGI. CDR3 in DNA: TGTGCCAGCAGTTACACCACAGGGAGCTCTGGAAACACCATATATTTT. It yields the protein CASSYTTGSSGNTIYF.

This sequence joins TRBV4-1 and TRBJ2-7, with TRBD1 identical over 7 bases. The germline V gene encodes CDR1 MGHRA and CDR2 YSYEKL. V lost 1 base and J lost 4; bases outside the gene matches: 4. The CDR3 has 14 residues. CDR3 DNA sequence: TGCGCCAGCAGCCAAGTCGAACAGGGGTACGAGCAGTACTTC. This gives the protein CASSQVEQGYEQYF.

This clone was observed once. This chain links TRBV7-2 with TRBJ2-1; the match to TRBD2 covers 8 bases. This CDR3 comprises 14 residues. CDR1 and CDR2 from the germline V gene are SGHTA and FQGNSA. V shed 4 bases, J shed 6 bases, and the junction held 5 bases outside the gene matches. The CDR3 spells CASSSGTSVNEQFF. The CDR3 bases are TGTGCCAGCAGCTCCGGGACTAGTGTCAATGAGCAGTTCTTC.

The chain links TRBV30 to TRBJ1-3; tentatively, D is TRBD1 (5 bases). CDR1 and CDR2 (germline): GTSNPN, SVGIG (reference sequence). V lost 5 bases and J lost 0, with 11 bases in between. CDR3 length equals 14 residues. The CDR3 sequence: CAWAGQISGNTIYF. DNA of the CDR3: TGTGCCTGGGCTGGACAAATCTCTGGAAACACCATATATTTT.

This clone was counted a single time. The chain combines TRBV11-3 with TRBJ2-3; 7 bases agree with TRBD1. This CDR3 contains 16 residues. The germline V gene encodes CDR1 SGHNT and CDR2 YENEEA. V gave up 4 bases and J gave up 6 bases; unmatched junction bases: 13. The DNA of the CDR3 is TGTGCCAGCAGCTACTCGGGACAGTCCTCATTGGATACGCAGTATTTT. Its protein product is CASSYSGQSSLDTQYF.

The genes are TRBV30 and TRBJ2-1, with 7 bases lining up with TRBD1. Germline V lookup: CDR1 GTSNPN, CDR2 SVGIG (reference sequence). After removal of 3 bases from V and 0 bases from J, the junction contained 5 bases not matched to a gene. CDR3 size: 15 residues. The CDR3 DNA is TGTGCCTGGAGCCCGGGACAGAGCTCCTACAATGAGCAGTTCTTC. Translation: CAWSPGQSSYNEQFF.

In its sample, this clone was seen once. The rearrangement links TRBV14 to TRBJ1-2; D remains unclear. With 2 bases removed from V and 10 bases from J, the gap between germline ends came to 17 bases. There are 14 residues in the CDR3. Per the germline V gene, CDR1 is SGHDN and CDR2 is FVKESK. In DNA, the CDR3 is TGTGCCAGCAGCCAACAATTGTGGAGAGCAACCTACACCTTC. It is translated as CASSQQLWRATYTF. The full variable domain, rest sourced from reference TRBV14 and TRBJ1-2, is EAGVTQFPSHSVIEKGQTVTLRCDPISGHDNLYWYRRVMGKEIKFLLHFVKESKQDESGMPNNRFLAERTGGTYSTLKVQPAELEDSGVYFCASSQQLWRATYTFGSGTRLTVV.

The chain employs TRBV5-1 and TRBJ1-2; 8 nucleotides line up with TRBD1. Unmatched junction bases numbered 9, after V lost 0 bases and J lost 2 bases. The germline V gene encodes CDR1 SGHRS and CDR2 YFSETQ. The CDR3 has 17 residues. The DNA for the CDR3 is TGCGCCAGCAGCTTGGGACCAGGGGGCGGAATAAACTATGGCTACACCTTC. Translating gives CASSLGPGGGINYGYTF.

The sample holds one count of this clone. The J gene is TRBJ2-1, the V gene TRBV2; D uncertain. The germline V gene encodes CDR1 SNHLY and CDR2 FYNNEI. The CDR3 sequence is 12 residues long. Trimming took off 7 bases at V and 7 bases at J, with 11 bases between the two ends. The chain's CDR3 is CASIGGRNEQFF. CDR3 nucleotide sequence: TGTGCCAGCATTGGCGGAAGGAATGAGCAGTTCTTC.

This clone was counted only a few times. V gene TRBV5-8 combines with J gene TRBJ2-3; 7 bases line up with TRBD1. The CDR3 sequence is 14 residues long. The germline gives CDR1 SGHTS, CDR2 YDEGEE. J gave up 1 base and V 3 bases, and 2 bases lay outside the gene matches. Here the CDR3 reads CASSSGQGTDTQYF. The CDR3 region has the DNA TGTGCCAGCAGCTCAGGACAGGGCACAGATACGCAGTATTTT.